The source of this T cell receptor beta chain is a study of CD8 T cells in ankylosing spondylitis. Germline V lookup: CDR1 SGHTA, CDR2 FQGNSA. V gave up 4 bases and J gave up 6 bases; unmatched junction bases: 3. The CDR3 has 14 residues. Each TCR beta library was made by quantitative 5'-RACE that incorporated molecular barcodes. MiXCR was run by TCRdb on the 5' RACE reads, yielding one entry per CDR3 protein. Among approximately 200,000 distinct CDR3 sequences listed, approximately 12% were seen once. The sequenced sample consisted of blood, either unsorted or a sorted T cell fraction (not recorded which). V gene TRBV7-2 combines with J gene TRBJ2-7; 13 nucleotides match TRBD2. This receptor was identified in a female donor with ankylosing spondylitis or in good health (not recorded which). DNA of the CDR3: TGTGCCAGCAGCTGGACTAGCGGGAGCTCCGAGCAGTACTTC. This sequence encodes CASSWTSGSSEQYF.